What follows are 8 T cell receptor beta chains derived from one specimen sequenced in a study of T-cell reconstitution after alpha-beta-depleted transplantation in children. Unique molecular identifiers were incorporated into the prepared TCRbeta library. TCRdb re-called the PCR reads through MiXCR, storing one row per CDR3 protein. Of hundreds of thousands of distinct CDR3 sequences listed, about 30% are singletons. Sequenced here: PBMCs from the stem cell graft donor, sampled from the stem cell graft. These receptors were obtained from a human donor who donated a stem cell graft to a child with aplastic anemia.

This clonotype came up once. The rearrangement joins TRBV20-1 to TRBJ2-3; TRBD1 might be the D (6 bases). The CDR3 consists of 15 residues. V was clipped by 4 bases and J by 0 bases, with 14 bases between them. Germline CDR1 is DFQATT and CDR2 is SNEGSKA (reference sequence). The CDR3 DNA sequence: TGCAGTGCTACCCGACAGGCCACTAGCACAGATACGCAGTATTTT. Translated, it gives CSATRQATSTDTQYF.

The chain has TRBV11-2 and TRBJ1-2; D is undetermined. Germline V CDR1 and CDR2: SGHAT, FQNNGV. The CDR3 extends over 20 amino acids. Trimming shortened V by 4 bases and J by 4 bases, and 31 bases separated the two germline ends. CDR3: CASSSGELFQLQNLRYGYTF. CDR3 nucleotide sequence: TGTGCCAGCAGCTCTGGCGAGTTGTTTCAGCTACAGAACCTTCGCTATGGCTACACCTTC.

The chain uses TRBV27 and TRBJ1-1; D is unresolved. The CDR3 totals 16 residues. The germline CDR1 and CDR2 sequences are MNHEY and SMNVEV (reference sequence). Trimming removed 5 bases at V and 0 bases at J, with 16 bases between. The CDR3 is CASSPNPAGMNTEAFF. In DNA form, the CDR3 reads TGTGCCAGCAGTCCGAACCCGGCAGGAATGAACACTGAAGCTTTCTTT.

This clonotype was seen only a few times. The rearrangement uses TRBV9 and TRBJ2-2, with D possibly matching TRBD1 (5 bases). Deletions cut 3 bases from V and 5 bases from J, with 20 bases between. Germline CDR1 reads SGDLS; CDR2 reads YYNGEE. The CDR3 sequence is 17 residues long. The CDR3 coding sequence is TGTGCCAGCAGCGACCAGATGGGGCTAGGAAATACCGGGGAGCTGTTTTTT. Protein sequence: CASSDQMGLGNTGELFF.

This chain joins TRBV4-1 and TRBJ2-1; D remains unclear. CDR1 and CDR2 from the germline V gene are MGHRA and YSYEKL. The CDR3 spans 14 residues. Trimming removed 0 bases from V and 8 bases from J, with 11 bases in between. This CDR3 is CASSQETGGHEQFF. CDR3 nucleotides: TGCGCCAGCAGCCAAGAAACCGGTGGACATGAGCAGTTCTTC.

The chain employs TRBV15 and TRBJ2-1, with 7 bases identical to TRBD2. The V and J ends lost 3 bases and 0 bases, in that order; junction bases with no gene match: 11. Germline V CDR1 and CDR2: LNHNV, YYDKDF (reference sequence). The CDR3 has 18 residues. The CDR3 spells CATSSGRDRHSSYNEQFF. As DNA, the CDR3 is TGTGCCACCAGCAGTGGGAGGGACCGCCATAGCTCCTACAATGAGCAGTTCTTC. The variable domain in full, with the rest retrieved from reference TRBV15 and TRBJ2-1, is DAMVIQNPRYQVTQFGKPVTLSCSQTLNHNVMYWYQQKSSQAPKLLFHYYDKDFNNEADTPDNFQSRRPNTSFCFLDIRSPGLGDTAMYLCATSSGRDRHSSYNEQFFGPGTRLTVL.

This clonotype was counted only a few times. The chain joins TRBV7-2 to TRBJ2-2, with 7 bases identical to TRBD1. Germline trimming cut 3 bases from V and 5 bases from J; bases unmatched to any gene: 6. CDR3 length equals 15 residues. Germline loops: CDR1 SGHTA, CDR2 FQGNSA. CDR3 residues: CASSFGTALTGELFF. In DNA form, the CDR3 reads TGTGCCAGCAGCTTCGGGACAGCTTTAACCGGGGAGCTGTTTTTT.

V is TRBV6-1 and J is TRBJ1-2; D remains ambiguous. Germline V gene sequence: CDR1 MNHNS, CDR2 SASEGT. The CDR3 sequence is 14 residues long. V shed 6 bases and J shed 6 bases, with 17 bases lying between them. The DNA for the CDR3 is TGTGCCAGCAGAACTGCTCGGGTCGGAGATGGCTACACCTTC. Translating gives CASRTARVGDGYTF.